This T cell receptor (beta chain) was observed in a study of T cells after yellow fever vaccination. Whole-study findings and limits: Abundant bulk-population clonotypes could contaminate the FACS-sorted repertoires.

A universal primer site and UMIs were added as TCR cDNA was made by 5'RACE template switching. From the 5' RACE reads, TCRdb called clonotypes with MiXCR, one entry per CDR3 protein. The sample yields roughly 96,000 distinct CDR3 sequences, about 8.2% seen once. The CDR3 length is 13 residues. Trimming pared 6 bases from V and 6 bases from J, leaving 12 bases between. Sample: CD8+ T cells not binding an NS4B(214-222) dextramer, sorted from PBMCs, taken roughly 15 days after the first yellow fever vaccination. The chain joins TRBV12-3 or TRBV12-4 to TRBJ2-1, with a weak D call TRBD1 (5 bases). The sequence was collected from a young man who received the YFV17D yellow fever vaccine. CDR3 sequence reads: CASRLGPGNEQFF. The CDR3 bases are TGTGCCAGCAGGCTGGGGCCGGGCAATGAGCAGTTCTTC.